Following are 20 T cell receptor beta chains from one sample sequenced in a study of T cell responses to AZD1222 COVID-19 vaccine. Profiling relied on immunoSEQ multiplex PCR, and the TCRdb table lists in-frame clones only, not all of them. The sample includes over 95,000 clones, about 85% seen only once; the top ten take around 2.7%. The sample was peripheral blood, taken on day 0 of AZD1222 vaccination. The receptors derive from an adult in good health.

The rearrangement uses TRBV7-2 and TRBJ1-4; D is unclear. The germline V gene has CDR1 SGHTA and CDR2 FQGNSA. Between the trimmed V and J ends, which lost 5 bases and 7 bases, there was a span of 11 bases. This CDR3 has 13 residues. Here the CDR3 reads CASSPRLAEKLFF. DNA for the CDR3: TGTGCCAGCAGCCCCCGACTCGCTGAAAAACTGTTTTTT.

The rearrangement joins TRBV6-2 or TRBV6-3 to TRBJ1-4; the D gene is possibly TRBD1 (6 bases). This CDR3 is built from 15 residues. Germline V gives CDR1 MNHEY, CDR2 SVGEGT. Trimming took 4 bases from V and 3 from J, leaving 12 bases between them. The CDR3 region has the DNA TGTGCCAGCAGTTCCGCAGGGGCTTCTAATGAAAAACTGTTTTTT. Residues: CASSSAGASNEKLFF.

V gene TRBV9 combines with J gene TRBJ1-4; D perhaps matches TRBD1 (5 bases). V lost 3 bases and J lost 7, with 34 bases in between. The germline gives CDR1 SGDLS, CDR2 YYNGEE. This CDR3 contains 21 residues. The CDR3 DNA sequence: TGTGCCAGCAGCGGAGGAAGACGTAGTTCTGGCAGGGAAGGGGTTGGTGAAAAACTGTTTTTT. Translation gives CASSGGRRSSGREGVGEKLFF.

This rearrangement joins TRBV5-8 to TRBJ1-5, with D perhaps TRBD1 (6 bases). The length of the CDR3 is 15 residues. The V gene lost 4 bases and the J gene lost 0 bases, with 11 bases spanning the gap. CDR1 and CDR2 from the germline V gene are SGHTS and YDEGEE. The CDR3 loop is CASSDGQTSNQPQHF. As DNA, the CDR3 is TGTGCCAGCAGCGATGGACAGACTAGCAATCAGCCCCAGCATTTT.

The V gene is TRBV7-2, the J gene TRBJ2-1; 7 bases line up with TRBD2. Unmatched junction bases numbered 18, after V lost 7 bases and J lost 0 bases. Germline CDR1 SGHTA, CDR2 FQGNSA. The CDR3 has 19 amino acids. The CDR3 loop reads CASNKRQGAAGFSYNEQFF. CDR3 DNA sequence: TGTGCCAGCAACAAGCGTCAGGGCGCAGCGGGGTTCTCCTACAATGAGCAGTTCTTC.

In its sample, this clone was seen once. This chain connects TRBV6-5 to TRBJ1-1, with 7 nucleotides matching TRBD1. CDR3 length: 13 amino acids. Germline CDR1 and CDR2: MNHEY and SVGAGI. V shed 6 bases, J shed 6 bases, and the junction held 7 bases outside the gene matches. CDR3 in DNA: TGTGCCAGCAGCCAGACAGGGATGTCTGAAGCTTTCTTT. Protein product: CASSQTGMSEAFF.

This chain links TRBV7-2 with TRBJ2-1, with 14 nucleotides matching TRBD2. The CDR3 extends over 16 amino acids. V lost 1 base, J lost 7 bases, and 3 bases stayed unmatched. CDR1 and CDR2 from the germline V gene are SGHTA and FQGNSA. CDR3 in amino acids: CASSLVTSGGGNEQFF. In DNA form, the CDR3 reads TGTGCCAGCAGCTTAGTGACTAGCGGGGGGGGAAATGAGCAGTTCTTC.

This clone was picked up a small number of times. V and J are TRBV27 and TRBJ1-1; 10 bases are shared with TRBD1. In germline, CDR1 is MNHEY, CDR2 SMNVEV (reference sequence). The CDR3 contains 20 residues. Losses at the gene ends were 4 bases for V and 1 base for J; bases not matched to a gene: 18. CDR3 sequence (DNA): TGTGCCAGCAGTTCCCGACCACCGGGACAGGGGTTCGTGGGGAACACTGAAGCTTTCTTT. Amino acids: CASSSRPPGQGFVGNTEAFF.

In regard to this clone: The junction differs from germline at one of its ends, possibly a read error. The V and J genes are TRBV5-1 and TRBJ2-2; 9 positions match TRBD1. The CDR3 runs to 16 residues. CDR1 and CDR2 (germline): SGHRS, YFSETQ. CDR3 nucleotide sequence: TGTGCCAGCAGCCCCGGACCACAGGGGGCCACCGGGGAGCTGTTTTTT. Translated: CASSPGPQGATGELFF.

The rearrangement links TRBV27 to TRBJ1-4, with D unresolved. This CDR3 spans 14 amino acids. In germline, CDR1 is MNHEY, CDR2 SMNVEV (reference sequence). Trimming took 5 bases from V and 4 from J, leaving 11 bases between them. Written as DNA, the CDR3 is TGTGCCAGCAGTAATCCAGCTTTTAATGAAAAACTGTTTTTT. Translating gives CASSNPAFNEKLFF.

About this clone itself: One end of the junction fails to match germline, which may point to a read error. The CDR3, as DNA: TGTGCCAGCAGCTTGGACGAGACAGGGGATCCAGATACGCAGTATTTT. Translated: CASSLDETGDPDTQYF. The chain recombines TRBV5-1 with TRBJ2-3, with 8 nucleotides matching TRBD1. The CDR3 covers 16 residues. CDR1 is SGHRS and CDR2 is YFSETQ in the germline V gene.

The J gene is TRBJ2-7, the V gene TRBV6-5; D is perhaps TRBD2 (5 bases). The germline V gene encodes CDR1 MNHEY and CDR2 SVGAGI. V was pared by 6 bases and J by 3 bases, with 18 bases between. This CDR3 contains 15 residues. The CDR3 DNA reads as TGTGCCAGCAGGCTATGGGTTAGGGAGAACTACGAGCAGTACTTC. It specifies CASRLWVRENYEQYF.

The J gene is TRBJ2-3, the V gene TRBV9, with 9 positions matching TRBD2. Germline V gene data show CDR1 as SGDLS and CDR2 as YYNGEE. The CDR3 spans 13 residues. The V and J ends lost 5 bases and 6 bases, in that order; junction bases with no gene match: 4. The CDR3 protein is CASRASGTDTQYF. The DNA of the CDR3 is TGTGCCAGCAGGGCTAGCGGGACCGATACGCAGTATTTT.

The chain recombines TRBV7-9 with TRBJ1-1; D gene ambiguous. CDR1 and CDR2 (germline): SEHNR, FQNEAQ (reference sequence). CDR3 length: 13 amino acids. The germline V and J ends were trimmed by 5 bases and 6 bases, with 13 bases remaining between them. The CDR3 DNA follows: TGTGCCAGCAGCCCAACCGGGAGGGCTGAAGCTTTCTTT. This encodes CASSPTGRAEAFF.

The CDR3 protein is CASSNLNSPLHF. The CDR3 coding sequence is TGCGCCAGCAGTAACCTGAATTCACCCCTCCACTTT. The rearrangement uses TRBV5-1 and TRBJ1-6; D unresolved. The V gene's germline CDR1 is SGHRS and CDR2 YFSETQ. The length of the CDR3 is 12 residues. Trimming cost V 5 bases and J 7 bases, with 7 bases left between them.

The chain is built from TRBV7-9 and TRBJ1-1, with no clear D. From germline, CDR1 is SEHNR and CDR2 FQNEAQ (reference sequence). Trimming pared 6 bases from V and 6 bases from J, leaving 11 bases between. The length of the CDR3 is 12 residues. Here the CDR3 DNA reads TGTGCCAGCAGTCGTGAGGCCCCTGAAGCTTTCTTT. Protein product: CASSREAPEAFF.

The rearrangement links TRBV19 to TRBJ1-2; no definite D call. From germline, CDR1 is LNHDA and CDR2 SQIVND (reference sequence). The CDR3 sequence is 15 residues long. Trimming took off 7 bases at V and 1 base at J, with 16 bases between the two ends. Here the CDR3 reads CASITSAGDNYGYTF. CDR3 bases: TGTGCCAGTATAACTTCCGCGGGCGATAACTATGGCTACACCTTC.

Here the CDR3 reads CASSLGDREAFF. The DNA of the CDR3 is TGTGCCAGCAGCTTAGGGGACAGAGAAGCTTTCTTT. The rearrangement links TRBV7-9 to TRBJ1-1; 7 nucleotides match TRBD1. This CDR3 is built from 12 residues. The V and J ends lost 1 base and 8 bases, in that order; junction bases with no gene match: 1. Germline CDR1 and CDR2: SEHNR and FQNEAQ (reference sequence).

The rearrangement uses TRBV12-3 or TRBV12-4 and TRBJ1-2, with D unclear. The CDR3 length is 12 residues. Deletions cut 6 bases from V and 9 bases from J, with 14 bases between. The CDR3 region is CASSWGGERYTF. CDR3 sequence (DNA): TGTGCCAGCAGCTGGGGTGGGGAGCGCTACACCTTC.

This chain uses TRBV11-2 with TRBJ2-7, with TRBD2 as a possible D gene (6 bases). Trimming left V 1 base short and J 6 bases short, with 16 bases between. Germline V CDR1 and CDR2: SGHAT, FQNNGV. The CDR3 loop spans 15 amino acids. CDR3 bases: TGTGCCAGCAGCTTAGTAACCGGAGGGCTGGGCGAGCAGTACTTC. Translated: CASSLVTGGLGEQYF.